A single T cell receptor beta chain is shown here with its context. This clonotype has a count of ten or more. Its target antigen remains unknown. Qualities for individual bases were not recorded, and no much larger clone is one base off. The data were taken from a study of kidney transplant recipient with SARS-CoV-2 infection (dated by TCRdb to the early 2020s). Instrument used: Illumina MiSeq. The peripheral T cell repertoire was profiled for human TCRbeta genes. As for the original processing: Beta-binomial modelling was used to test for differences in clonotype abundance while accounting for variability over time. Expanded clonotypes were checked against the ImmuneCODE reference database of SARS-CoV-2-associated TCRs and mapped to regions of the viral genome. Further repertoire analyses covered TRBV gene usage, CDR3 length, CDR3 amino acid overlap between time points, clonotype abundance distributions and Jaccard similarity. Through fastp at Q25 and MiXCR, TCRdb rebuilt clones from the public reads, retaining in-frame beta chains. Each record represents a unique CDR3 protein, reported with the most common genes and DNA among its rows. The V and J calls follow TCRdb's processing rather than the paper's. Across this sample there are approximately 240,000 distinct CDR3 sequences, with about 28% seen only once. Together, the top ten hold roughly 7% of the sample.

The germline V and J ends show losses of 5 bases and 0 bases respectively, and no gene match explains 3 bases of the junction. The germline V gene provides CDR1 MRHNA and CDR2 SNTAGT. There are 15 amino acids in the CDR3, from cysteine to phenylalanine inclusive. Left in the record is the CDR3 DNA by itself, 45 bases read in frame from the first base. The meaning of the sample's time point label: pre-pandemic baseline sample and day 111 after first positive SARS-CoV-2 test. This receptor was identified in a male patient between 25 and 40 years old who had COVID-19 and was a kidney transplant recipient. It is possible that, after a transplant, some T cells come from the graft donor. The chain employs TRBV6-4 and TRBJ2-3, and TRBD2 matches 9 of the central bases. The source was a blood sample, collected at baseline and on roughly day 120 from a kidney transplant recipient. CDR3 region: CASSTTSGSTDTQYF. The DNA sequence is as follows: TGTGCCAGCAGTACAACTAGCGGGAGCACAGATACGCAGTATTTT.